The 10 T cell receptor beta chains listed next were all sequenced from one sample in a study of identical twins. TCRdb reanalysed the 5' RACE reads using MiXCR and keeps one entry per CDR3 protein. The sample lists approximately 670,000 distinct CDR3 sequences; 6% to 6.5% were seen once. Specimen: naive T cells sorted from blood. These TCRs come from a young man in good health.

The chain combines TRBV20-1 with TRBJ1-5; TRBD1 matches 10 bases. Germline V lookup: CDR1 DFQATT, CDR2 SNEGSKA (reference sequence). J lost 4 bases, V lost 3 bases, and 6 bases had no gene match. The CDR3 length is 15 residues. CDR3 sequence: CSASWGQGSNQPQHF. DNA of the CDR3: TGCAGTGCTAGTTGGGGACAGGGGTCGAATCAGCCCCAGCATTTT.

In this sample, this clonotype turned up many times. The chain joins TRBV7-9 to TRBJ1-4; tentative D call: TRBD1 (6 bases). Trimming cost V 5 bases and J 8 bases, with 24 bases left between them. This CDR3 is 17 amino acids long. Germline CDR1 SEHNR, CDR2 FQNEAQ (reference sequence). CDR3 loop: CASSPRRGRGELEKLFF. CDR3 DNA: TGTGCCAGCAGCCCTAGGCGGGGCAGGGGAGAATTGGAAAAACTGTTTTTT.

The rearrangement uses TRBV19 and TRBJ2-1; D ambiguous. In germline, CDR1 is LNHDA, CDR2 SQIVND (reference sequence). The CDR3 contains 13 residues. V lost 3 bases, J lost 7 bases, and 10 bases lay in between. The CDR3 spells CASSMVGLNEQFF. The CDR3 coding sequence is TGTGCCAGTAGTATGGTAGGTTTAAATGAGCAGTTCTTC.

This clonotype was counted a few times. The V and J genes are TRBV15 and TRBJ2-2; tentative D call: TRBD2 (6 bases). Germline-derived CDR1 and CDR2 are LNHNV and YYDKDF (reference sequence). V lost 5 bases and J lost 4, with 20 bases in between. The CDR3 sequence is 17 residues long. Here the CDR3 reads CATSARERGGSTGELFF. The CDR3 region has the DNA TGTGCCACCAGCGCTAGGGAGAGGGGAGGTAGCACCGGGGAGCTGTTTTTT. Full variable domain (rest looked up from reference TRBV15 and TRBJ2-2): DAMVIQNPRYQVTQFGKPVTLSCSQTLNHNVMYWYQQKSSQAPKLLFHYYDKDFNNEADTPDNFQSRRPNTSFCFLDIRSPGLGDTAMYLCATSARERGGSTGELFFGEGSRLTVL.

At least ten counts were recorded for this clonotype. The chain recombines TRBV29-1 with TRBJ2-2; D call uncertain. The CDR3 sequence is 11 residues long. V was pared by 3 bases and J by 7 bases, with 6 bases between. The V gene's germline CDR1 is SQVTM and CDR2 ANQGSEA. In DNA, the CDR3 is TGCAGCGTTGATATGTACGGGGAGCTGTTTTTT. Its protein product is CSVDMYGELFF.

This clonotype was seen at least ten times. The V call is TRBV5-1, the J call TRBJ1-1, with 7 bases fitting TRBD1. Germline CDR1 and CDR2: SGHRS and YFSETQ. V shed 3 bases and J 0 bases; nucleotides not matched to a gene: 11. The length of the CDR3 is 17 residues. DNA for the CDR3: TGCGCCAGCAGCTCCGGGACAGCTATTCCAATGAACACTGAAGCTTTCTTT. This encodes CASSSGTAIPMNTEAFF.

V and J are TRBV6-1 and TRBJ2-2; 9 nucleotides agree with TRBD2. V gave up 6 bases and J gave up 0 bases; unmatched junction bases: 8. Per the germline V gene, CDR1 is MNHNS and CDR2 is SASEGT. The CDR3 sequence is 17 residues long. CDR3 sequence reads: CASSPSGTSANTGELFF. The CDR3 DNA reads as TGTGCCAGCAGCCCTAGCGGGACTTCCGCGAACACCGGGGAGCTGTTTTTT.

V and J are TRBV4-1 and TRBJ2-3, with TRBD2 matching 13 bases. The CDR3 contains 19 residues. V shed 1 base and J 4 bases; nucleotides not matched to a gene: 11. The germline V gene has CDR1 MGHRA and CDR2 YSYEKL. The CDR3 sequence: CASSQVRGGLAGDSDTQYF. DNA of the CDR3: TGCGCCAGCAGCCAAGTACGTGGAGGACTAGCGGGAGACTCAGATACGCAGTATTTT.

This clonotype was detected ten times or more. The chain employs TRBV6-5 and TRBJ2-2; the D call may be TRBD1 or TRBD2 (5 bases each). Germline CDR1 reads MNHEY; CDR2 reads SVGAGI. The CDR3 has 16 amino acids. V lost 1 base, J lost 6 bases, and 15 bases lay in between. The CDR3 nucleotides read TGTGCCAGCAGTTACTTGGTCCCAGGGAGATCCGGGGAGCTGTTTTTT. Translation: CASSYLVPGRSGELFF.

This clonotype was seen more than once but under ten times. The V and J genes are TRBV5-5 and TRBJ1-5; D gene uncertain. Germline CDR1 and CDR2: SGHKS and YYEKEE (reference sequence). V was pared by 6 bases and J by 0 bases, with 13 bases between. This CDR3 contains 15 residues. The CDR3: CASTQSEYSNQPQHF. The CDR3 DNA reads TGTGCCAGCACCCAATCGGAATATAGCAATCAGCCCCAGCATTTT.